The 4 T cell receptor beta chains presented below share a single source sample, sequenced in a study of cytomegalovirus exposure and HLA in healthy donors (dated by TCRdb to about 2017). Libraries were constructed by the immunoSEQ multiplex PCR assay. For the multiplex PCR, a mixture combining 60 forward primers for TCR Vbeta segments and 13 reverse primers for TCR Jbeta segments was used. Here the immuneACCESS table is served through TCRdb, limited to in-frame sequences with V and J called. Missing clones are a known gap in these copies; in checked studies unresolved V genes cover under half, and the rest lacks a known reason. This sample has tens of thousands of clones in its table, and 70% to 80% of those were observed once. The top ten clonotypes cover less than 3.5% of the sample. Material for sequencing was PBMCs. Receptor source: a woman aged 30 to 39 in good health and CMV-seronegative.

This chain uses TRBV28 with TRBJ2-7; 9 bases map to TRBD2. Germline trimming cut 2 bases from V and 3 bases from J; bases unmatched to any gene: 5. This CDR3 region has 15 residues. The germline CDR1 and CDR2 sequences are MDHEN and SYDVKM. CDR3 loop: CASSLNPSGVYEQYF. CDR3 bases: TGTGCCAGCAGTTTAAACCCTAGCGGGGTCTACGAGCAGTACTTC.

This chain links TRBV2 with TRBJ1-1, with a weak D call TRBD1 (6 bases). Germline values: CDR1 SNHLY, CDR2 FYNNEI. Trimming took off 7 bases at V and 7 bases at J, with 10 bases between the two ends. The CDR3 is 11 amino acids. DNA of the CDR3: TGTGCCAGCACGGGGGGCCTTGAAGCTTTCTTT. It is translated as CASTGGLEAFF.

This clone was found many times. V is TRBV10-2 and J is TRBJ2-7; 8 bases match TRBD2. Germline CDR1 reads WSHSY; CDR2 reads SAAADI. This CDR3 has 13 amino acids. V lost 6 bases to trimming and J lost 0 bases; unmatched junction nucleotides: 1. The CDR3, as DNA: TGCGCCAGCAGAACTAGCGGCTCCTACGAGCAGTACTTC. Amino acids: CASRTSGSYEQYF.

This rearrangement joins TRBV4-1 to TRBJ2-7, with 8 bases fitting TRBD2. Germline trimming cut 0 bases from V and 0 bases from J; bases unmatched to any gene: 4. The CDR3 extends over 16 amino acids. In germline, CDR1 is MGHRA, CDR2 YSYEKL. The CDR3: CASSQDQSGGSYEQYF. In DNA form, the CDR3 reads TGCGCCAGCAGCCAAGATCAGAGCGGGGGCTCCTACGAGCAGTACTTC.